Each of the 20 T cell receptor beta chains below was sequenced from the same sample in a study of CD8 T cells in ankylosing spondylitis. One entry per CDR3 protein results from TCRdb running MiXCR on the 5' RACE reads. The table has around 130,000 distinct CDR3 sequences, roughly an eighth seen once. The specimen was blood, either unsorted or a sorted T cell fraction (not recorded which). These receptor sequences come from a female donor with ankylosing spondylitis or in good health (not recorded which).

As for this clonotype: A far larger clone is a single base away, which makes a read error likely. This chain connects TRBV5-1 to TRBJ2-1; D gene uncertain. This CDR3 contains 14 residues. Germline-derived CDR1 and CDR2 are SGHRS and YFSETQ. CDR3 protein: CASSLGSSYNEHFF. As DNA, the CDR3 is TGCGCCAGCAGCTTGGGGAGCTCCTACAATGAGCATTTCTTC.

This clonotype was counted only a few times. The chain employs TRBV12-3 or TRBV12-4 and TRBJ1-2; D is possibly TRBD1 (6 bases). The CDR3 totals 13 residues. V lost 7 bases, J lost 4 bases, and 13 bases lay in between. CDR3 residues: CASTMTGFYGYTF. As DNA, the CDR3 is TGTGCCAGCACCATGACAGGTTTCTATGGCTACACCTTC.

This clonotype appeared many times. This chain connects TRBV20-1 to TRBJ2-3; 10 bases line up with TRBD2. Trimming removed 5 bases from V and 5 bases from J; junction bases left unmatched: 7. Germline values: CDR1 DFQATT, CDR2 SNEGSKA (reference sequence). The CDR3 contains 14 residues. This CDR3 is CSAPQRGGLDTQYF. The CDR3 DNA reads TGCAGTGCTCCCCAGCGGGGGGGCCTAGATACGCAGTATTTT.

This rearrangement joins TRBV5-1 to TRBJ2-2, with TRBD2 identical over 8 bases. Germline V CDR1 and CDR2: SGHRS, YFSETQ. Trimming removed 2 bases from V and 0 bases from J; junction bases left unmatched: 3. The CDR3 runs to 16 residues. For the CDR3, the DNA is TGCGCCAGCAGCTTCTTAGCGGGGTCGAACACCGGGGAGCTGTTTTTT. Its translation is CASSFLAGSNTGELFF.

This clonotype showed up just a few times. This chain connects TRBV3-1 to TRBJ1-2; D not certain. Between the trimmed V and J ends, which lost 4 bases and 8 bases, there was a span of 8 bases. This CDR3 is built from 11 residues. CDR1 LGHDT and CDR2 YNNKEL come from the germline V gene (reference sequence). The CDR3 reads CASSPGSGYTF. The CDR3 DNA reads TGTGCCAGCAGCCCGGGTTCGGGCTACACCTTC. Full variable domain (remainder filled in from reference TRBV3-1 and TRBJ1-2): DTAVSQTPKYLVTQMGNDKSIKCEQNLGHDTMYWYKQDSKKFLKIMFSYNNKELIINETVPNRFSPKSPDKAHLNLHINSLELGDSAVYFCASSPGSGYTFGSGTRLTVV.

This clonotype has more than one count but fewer than ten. This chain links TRBV28 with TRBJ1-1, with D tentatively TRBD1 (6 bases). V was trimmed by 5 bases and J by 1 base, leaving 11 bases between them. The CDR3 spans 14 residues. Per the germline V gene, CDR1 is MDHEN and CDR2 is SYDVKM. Here the CDR3 reads CASSETGQNTEAFF. The DNA of the CDR3 is TGTGCCAGCAGTGAAACAGGGCAGAACACTGAAGCTTTCTTT.

This chain connects TRBV5-1 to TRBJ2-6; a weak D match, TRBD1 (5 bases). The CDR3 totals 15 residues. Germline-derived CDR1 and CDR2 are SGHRS and YFSETQ. V was cut by 5 bases and J by 1 base, with 10 bases left in between. Here the CDR3 DNA reads TGCGCCAGCAGTGGGGCGGATTCTGGGGCCAACGTCCTGACTTTC. Translated: CASSGADSGANVLTF.

This clonotype was found a few times. The J gene is TRBJ2-3, the V gene TRBV29-1; 11 nucleotides agree with TRBD2. The CDR3 is 12 amino acids. J gave up 4 bases and V 8 bases, and 2 bases lay outside the gene matches. Germline CDR1 and CDR2: SQVTM and ANQGSEA. The CDR3 sequence: CSFSGGADTQYF. CDR3 DNA sequence: TGCAGCTTTAGCGGGGGGGCAGATACGCAGTATTTT.

In this sample, this clonotype turned up a few times. The chain links TRBV11-2 to TRBJ2-7; 10 nucleotides agree with TRBD2. This CDR3 region has 15 residues. V was pared by 3 bases and J by 4 bases, with 6 bases of the junction left unmatched. Germline CDR1 SGHAT, CDR2 FQNNGV. The DNA for the CDR3 is TGTGCCAGCAGCTTTACTAGCGGGACTTGGTACGAGCAGTACTTC. Translated: CASSFTSGTWYEQYF.

The chain joins TRBV7-2 to TRBJ2-3; the match to TRBD2 covers 7 bases. V trimming: 2 bases; J trimming: 1 base; junction bases outside the gene matches: 3. CDR1 and CDR2 (germline): SGHTA, FQGNSA. This CDR3 is built from 15 residues. CDR3 DNA: TGTGCCAGCAGCTTAATGGGGAGGGGCACAGATACGCAGTATTTT. As protein: CASSLMGRGTDTQYF. Full variable domain (rest looked up from reference TRBV7-2 and TRBJ2-3): GAGVSQSPSNKVTEKGKDVELRCDPISGHTALYWYRQSLGQGLEFLIYFQGNSAPDKSGLPSDRFSAERTGGSVSTLTIQRTQQEDSAVYLCASSLMGRGTDTQYFGPGTRLTVL.

This clonotype was counted a few times. The chain carries TRBV2 and TRBJ2-3; D not resolved. Germline V gene lookup returns CDR1 SNHLY and CDR2 FYNNEI. CDR3 length equals 13 residues. Between the trimmed V and J ends, which lost 6 bases and 4 bases, there was a span of 11 bases. The CDR3 coding sequence is TGTGCCAGCAGGGCCGACTCACCAGATACGCAGTATTTT. It encodes CASRADSPDTQYF.

This clonotype came up many times. V is TRBV6-2 or TRBV6-3 and J is TRBJ2-1; the match to TRBD2 covers 9 bases. The CDR3 is 17 residues long. J gave up 0 bases and V 6 bases, and 9 bases lay outside the gene matches. The V gene's germline CDR1 is MNHEY and CDR2 SVGEGT. The CDR3 nucleotides read TGTGCCAGCAGATCGACTAGCGGACTTTTCTCCTACAATGAGCAGTTCTTC. Translating it yields CASRSTSGLFSYNEQFF.

This clonotype was seen more than once but under ten times. The chain combines TRBV20-1 with TRBJ2-7; D ambiguous. Germline V gene sequence: CDR1 DFQATT, CDR2 SNEGSKA (reference sequence). This CDR3 spans 14 amino acids. Deletions cut 3 bases from V and 0 bases from J, with 12 bases between. CDR3 region: CSASSRWGSYEQYF. The CDR3 coding sequence is TGCAGTGCTAGTTCGAGGTGGGGCTCCTACGAGCAGTACTTC.

This chain uses TRBV19 with TRBJ2-3; D gene uncertain. This CDR3 spans 13 amino acids. The V and J ends lost 2 bases and 4 bases respectively, with 7 bases between them. Germline V gives CDR1 LNHDA, CDR2 SQIVND (reference sequence). CDR3 loop: CASSIRNPDTQYF. Here the CDR3 DNA reads TGTGCCAGTAGTATAAGGAATCCAGATACGCAGTATTTT.

In this sample, this clonotype turned up a few times. This chain joins TRBV25-1 and TRBJ1-1, with a weak D call TRBD1 (5 bases). The V end was cut by 5 bases, the J end by 11 bases, with 18 bases between. The germline V gene has CDR1 MGHDK and CDR2 SYGVNS. The CDR3 loop spans 13 amino acids. CDR3: CASSYSGPEGAFF. The CDR3 DNA is TGTGCCAGCAGTTATTCCGGGCCCGAGGGGGCTTTCTTT.

This clonotype appeared once. Germline and junction disagree at one end, which may indicate a read error. J is TRBJ1-6 and V is TRBV20-1; D is undetermined. Germline V CDR1 and CDR2: DFQATT, SNEGSKA (reference sequence). The CDR3 loop spans 17 amino acids. CDR3: CCARLADRTLLRSPLHF. The CDR3 DNA follows: TGCTGTGCTAGATTGGCGGATCGGACTCTTCTTCGTTCACCCCTCCACTTT.

The chain has TRBV5-5 and TRBJ2-7; 8 nucleotides match TRBD1. Trimming at V came to 4 bases and at J to 2 bases, leaving 8 bases not matched to a gene. The CDR3 extends over 15 amino acids. Germline CDR1 reads SGHKS; CDR2 reads YYEKEE (reference sequence). CDR3 loop: CASSRSGQGTYEQYF. The CDR3 DNA is TGTGCCAGCAGCCGGTCAGGACAGGGTACCTACGAGCAGTACTTC.

This clonotype was detected ten times or more. This chain connects TRBV30 to TRBJ1-1; D perhaps matches TRBD1 (6 bases). The V end was cut by 3 bases, the J end by 6 bases, with 14 bases between. CDR1 and CDR2 from the germline V gene are GTSNPN and SVGIG (reference sequence). The CDR3 totals 13 residues. The CDR3 spells CAWRKDSNAEAFF. The CDR3 DNA is TGTGCCTGGAGGAAGGACAGTAACGCTGAAGCTTTCTTT.

This clonotype was found a few times. The CDR3 DNA is TGTGCCAGCAGCGCTAGAGGGCCGGAGGTGGGAAACACCATATATTTT. Encoded protein: CASSARGPEVGNTIYF. The V gene is TRBV7-2, the J gene TRBJ1-3; D unclear. The CDR3 is made up of 16 amino acids. Germline CDR1 SGHTA, CDR2 FQGNSA. V lost 5 bases and J 4 bases, leaving 18 bases between the germline ends.

This clonotype has ten or more counts. The gene calls are TRBV29-1 and TRBJ1-2; unclear D gene. This CDR3 region has 12 residues. Germline V gene sequence: CDR1 SQVTM, CDR2 ANQGSEA. V lost 8 bases, J lost 2 bases, and 12 bases lay in between. The CDR3 spells CSTRTENYGYTF. The CDR3 DNA is TGCAGCACCCGGACCGAAAACTATGGCTACACCTTC.